Listed here are 9 T cell receptor beta chains from one sample, sequenced in a study of response to subunit inactivated influenza vaccine. TCRdb independently ran MiXCR on the RT-PCR reads; one entry per CDR3 protein. The sample lists under 850,000 distinct CDR3 sequences, around 20% occurring once. Source: PBMCs from blood, taken more than 4 days after vaccination. The receptors come from a man aged 50 or older who received an inactivated influenza vaccine.

This clonotype has a count of ten or more. This chain joins TRBV24-1 and TRBJ2-1; D is perhaps TRBD2 (5 bases). The CDR3 length is 12 residues. Deletions cut 1 base from V and 12 bases from J, with 9 bases between. Germline-derived CDR1 and CDR2 are KGHDR and SFDVKD. CDR3 DNA sequence: TGTGCCACCAGTGATTTTGCGGGCGGGCAGTTCTTC. Protein product: CATSDFAGGQFF.

The V call is TRBV6-1, the J call TRBJ1-1; D gene unclear. The germline CDR1 and CDR2 sequences are MNHNS and SASEGT. V lost 6 bases to trimming and J lost 0 bases, with 8 bases between them. The CDR3 extends over 13 amino acids. DNA of the CDR3: TGTGCCAGCAGGCCGCGTTTGAACACTGAAGCTTTCTTT. Amino acid sequence: CASRPRLNTEAFF.

This chain's CDR3 is CASSQLGNTEAFF. The CDR3 DNA follows: TGCGCCAGCAGCCAACTGGGGAATACAGAAGCTTTCTTT. The gene calls are TRBV4-3 and TRBJ1-1; D unresolved. V was cut by 2 bases and J by 8 bases, with 12 bases left in between. In germline, CDR1 is LGHNA, CDR2 YSLEER. CDR3 length: 13 residues.

The rearrangement uses TRBV28 and TRBJ2-3; 12 bases map to TRBD2. CDR3 length: 16 residues. V gave up 2 bases and J gave up 6 bases; unmatched junction bases: 6. Germline V gene sequence: CDR1 MDHEN, CDR2 SYDVKM. CDR3 coding DNA: TGTGCCAGCAGTTTACTGAGACTAGCGGGAGTGGATACGCAGTATTTT. Its protein product is CASSLLRLAGVDTQYF.

The chain links TRBV7-6 to TRBJ2-2; TRBD2 matches at 7 bases. Trimming removed 5 bases from V and 1 base from J; junction bases left unmatched: 16. The CDR3 runs to 19 residues. Germline CDR1 reads SGHVS; CDR2 reads FNYEAQ. The CDR3 region has the DNA TGTGCCAGCAGCAACCGTTGGCCGGGGGGAAAGAGGAACACCGGGGAGCTGTTTTTT. This gives the protein CASSNRWPGGKRNTGELFF.

A few counts support this clonotype. The chain uses TRBV20-1 and TRBJ2-1; no firm D call. Trimming removed 2 bases from V and 6 bases from J, with 8 bases in between. The CDR3 spans 12 residues. Germline V gene sequence: CDR1 DFQATT, CDR2 SNEGSKA (reference sequence). This CDR3 is CSARRRSNEQFF. CDR3 DNA sequence: TGCAGTGCTAGACGGCGCAGCAATGAGCAGTTCTTC.

This clonotype has ten or more counts. The J gene is TRBJ2-2, the V gene TRBV27, with D tentatively TRBD2 (6 bases). The CDR3 length is 16 residues. In germline, CDR1 is MNHEY, CDR2 SMNVEV (reference sequence). Trimming stripped 2 bases from V and 5 bases from J, with 15 bases between. The CDR3 coding sequence is TGTGCCAGCAGTTTAATCGGGGGAGCGAGTACCGGGGAGCTGTTTTTT. Translated, it gives CASSLIGGASTGELFF.

A few counts support this clonotype. This chain links TRBV28 with TRBJ2-5; the match to TRBD2 covers 11 bases. V trimming: 5 bases; J trimming: 4 bases; junction bases outside the gene matches: 9. The germline V gene encodes CDR1 MDHEN and CDR2 SYDVKM. The CDR3 contains 16 residues. CDR3 sequence reads: CASSTGRTSGLETQYF. In DNA form, the CDR3 reads TGTGCCAGCAGTACCGGAAGGACTAGCGGGTTAGAGACCCAGTACTTC.

There are a few counts of this clonotype. This chain's CDR3 is CASSPALQETQYF. The CDR3 bases are TGTGCCAGCAGCCCCGCGCTCCAAGAGACCCAGTACTTC. The chain combines TRBV5-6 with TRBJ2-5; D gene uncertain. The CDR3 extends over 13 amino acids. V was trimmed by 4 bases and J by 1 base, leaving 8 bases between them. Germline CDR1 is SGHDT and CDR2 is YYEEEE.